This T cell receptor (beta chain) was sequenced for a study of graft-versus-host responses after intestinal transplantation. Study-level information: Each recipient received a multivisceral, liver-intestinal, or isolated intestinal graft.

The method was immunoSEQ multiplex PCR; TCRdb's version includes in-frame clones alone and lacks a portion of them. The data show 25,000 to 30,000 clones, about 81% seen once. The germline CDR1 and CDR2 sequences are LNHDA and SQIVND (reference sequence). CDR3 length: 15 residues. V lost 7 bases to trimming and J lost 6 bases; unmatched junction nucleotides: 8. This clone was counted a few times. Antigen: not known. The sequences come from unstimulated CD4+ T cells sorted from spleen or lymph node cells, collected before intestinal transplant. The chain joins TRBV19 to TRBJ2-2; 10 bases match TRBD1. This sequence was found in a human donor who received an intestinal transplant. For the CDR3, the DNA is TGTGCCAGTACCGACAGGGGGCGAGGGGCCGGGGAGCTGTTTTTT. This gives the protein CASTDRGRGAGELFF. Full variable domain (missing parts from reference TRBV19 and TRBJ2-2): DGGITQSPKYLFRKEGQNVTLSCEQNLNHDAMYWYRQDPGQGLRLIYYSQIVNDFQKGDIAEGYSVSREKKESFPLTVTSAQKNPTAFYLCASTDRGRGAGELFFGEGSRLTVL.